This TCR beta chain is from a study of pediatric ulcerative colitis. Sequencing depth was up to 500,000 reads per sample. Only in-frame clones appear in the TCRdb table, and some are missing; sequencing was by immunoSEQ multiplex PCR. The sample consists of some 40,000 clones, about 81% of them appearing once. The rectum was sampled with one to two pinch biopsies at colonoscopy. No immunosuppressive drugs were given to ulcerative colitis patients before diagnostic colonoscopy. Details on this clone: The target antigen is unknown.

Study-wide points: No controls had the two rectal clonotypes shared by ulcerative colitis patients. Blood-derived T cells may be present in rectal pinch biopsies.

CDR3 size: 13 residues. The germline V gene has CDR1 SGHRS and CDR2 YFSETQ. V lost 2 bases and J lost 7, with 9 bases in between. Source material: gut tissue. V usage is TRBV5-1 and J usage is TRBJ1-4, with D tentatively TRBD1 (5 bases). This clonotype was obtained from a boy under 18 with severe ulcerative colitis. The CDR3 nucleotides read TGCGCCAGCAGCTTTCAGGGTGGTGAAAAACTGTTTTTT. It is translated as CASSFQGGEKLFF.